A single sample is the source of the 30 T cell receptor beta chains below, sequenced in a study of OX40 agonist ivuxolimab in advanced cancers. The protocol was immunoSEQ multiplex PCR, while the TCRdb copy is restricted to in-frame clones and leaves out a portion. This table has about 77,000 clones, roughly 91% appearing once. Sequenced material: CD4+ or CD8+ T cells sorted from blood, taken in a trial of the OX40 agonist ivuxolimab. All receptors derive from an adult with an advanced solid tumor such as melanoma, head and neck, liver or kidney cancer.

The chain recombines TRBV5-1 with TRBJ2-5; D not certain. The CDR3 length is 11 residues. Trimming left V 0 bases short and J 4 bases short, with 1 base between. Germline values: CDR1 SGHRS, CDR2 YFSETQ. The CDR3 sequence: CASSLVETQYF. CDR3 bases: TGCGCCAGCAGCTTGGTAGAGACCCAGTACTTC.

The genes are TRBV10-3 and TRBJ2-2; no definite D call. The CDR3 loop spans 15 amino acids. Trimming removed 3 bases from V and 7 bases from J, with 15 bases in between. CDR1 ENHRY and CDR2 SYGVKD come from the germline V gene. The CDR3 spells CAISDTYGVGGELFF. The CDR3 DNA follows: TGTGCCATCAGTGATACGTATGGGGTTGGCGGGGAGCTGTTTTTT.

This chain connects TRBV5-4 to TRBJ1-2; TRBD1 might be the D (6 bases). V dropped 5 bases and J dropped 7 bases, with 15 bases sitting between them. The CDR3 totals 13 residues. The germline V gene encodes CDR1 SGHNT and CDR2 YYREEE (reference sequence). The CDR3 loop is CASSPPTTGGYTF. As DNA, the CDR3 is TGTGCCAGCAGTCCACCCACGACAGGTGGCTACACCTTC.

The gene calls are TRBV2 and TRBJ2-3; D not certain. Trimming took 3 bases from V and 5 from J, leaving 6 bases between them. The CDR3 is 12 residues long. Germline loops: CDR1 SNHLY, CDR2 FYNNEI. Here the CDR3 reads CASSEWGDTQYF. CDR3 sequence (DNA): TGTGCCAGCAGTGAGTGGGGAGATACGCAGTATTTT.

The chain recombines TRBV6-1 with TRBJ2-6; a possible D gene is TRBD2 (6 bases). Trimming removed 8 bases from V and 2 bases from J, with 13 bases in between. The CDR3 has 15 amino acids. In germline, CDR1 is MNHNS, CDR2 SASEGT. CDR3 in DNA: TGTGCCAGCTCCGCGGGGACCCCTGGGGCCAACGTCCTGACTTTC. Encoded protein: CASSAGTPGANVLTF.

CDR3 region: CASSSPGPLLGYTF. The CDR3 coding sequence is TGTGCCAGCAGCTCCCCGGGACCTCTCCTCGGCTACACCTTC. The chain joins TRBV13 to TRBJ1-2; possibly TRBD1 for D (5 bases). CDR1 PRHDT and CDR2 FYEKMQ come from the germline V gene (reference sequence). CDR3 length: 14 amino acids. The ends were cut back, 4 bases at V and 8 bases at J, with 17 bases in the middle.

This clone was seen only a few times. The V call is TRBV5-4, the J call TRBJ1-4; tentative D call: TRBD1 (5 bases). CDR3 length equals 16 residues. The V and J ends lost 4 bases and 5 bases respectively, with 18 bases between them. Germline loops: CDR1 SGHNT, CDR2 YYREEE (reference sequence). CDR3 DNA: TGTGCCAGCAGCCGTGTCGTCGGCGGGGGAAATGAAAAACTGTTTTTT. Its protein product is CASSRVVGGGNEKLFF.

This clone has only one observation. The chain uses TRBV9 and TRBJ1-1; D remains unclear. V gave up 4 bases and J gave up 0 bases, with 7 bases separating them. The CDR3 extends over 13 amino acids. Per the germline V gene, CDR1 is SGDLS and CDR2 is YYNGEE. The CDR3: CASSPRLNTEAFF. CDR3 in DNA: TGTGCCAGCAGCCCCCGATTGAACACTGAAGCTTTCTTT.

The rearrangement uses TRBV5-1 and TRBJ2-7, with 9 bases matching TRBD1. J gave up 1 base and V 4 bases, and 18 bases lay outside the gene matches. The CDR3 has 19 amino acids. Germline CDR1 reads SGHRS; CDR2 reads YFSETQ. CDR3 nucleotides: TGCGCCAGCAGCACGACCCCGGGACAGGGTTCCTTCGGGTCCTACGAGCAGTACTTC. It encodes CASSTTPGQGSFGSYEQYF.

V is TRBV5-1 and J is TRBJ1-5, with D perhaps TRBD1 (5 bases). Germline assignment: CDR1 SGHRS and CDR2 YFSETQ. The length of the CDR3 is 16 residues. The V end lost 4 bases, the J end lost 0 bases, and 14 bases lay between the germline ends. In nucleotides, the CDR3 is TGCGCCAGCAGCCTAGGGGTTGGGGATAGCAATCAGCCCCAGCATTTT. This codes for CASSLGVGDSNQPQHF. The full variable domain, in which reference TRBV5-1 and TRBJ1-5 provide the parts outside the CDR3, is KAGVTQTPRYLIKTRGQQVTLSCSPISGHRSVSWYQQTPGQGLQFLFEYFSETQRNKGNFPGRFSGRQFSNSRSEMNVSTLELGDSALYLCASSLGVGDSNQPQHFGDGTRLSIL.

The V and J genes are TRBV7-2 and TRBJ1-2; the D is unclear. The CDR3 runs 14 residues. The germline V gene has CDR1 SGHTA and CDR2 FQGNSA. Trimming pared 1 base from V and 1 base from J, leaving 7 bases between. The CDR3 reads CASSLGPGNYGYTF. The CDR3 coding sequence is TGTGCCAGCAGCTTAGGCCCGGGTAACTATGGCTACACCTTC.

In nucleotides, the CDR3 is TGTGCCAGCAGCCAAGTACAAGGCAGGGTCTACGAGCAGTACTTC. Protein: CASSQVQGRVYEQYF. The chain employs TRBV14 and TRBJ2-7; TRBD1 is a possible D gene (5 bases). Trimming stripped 1 base from V and 3 bases from J, with 13 bases between. Germline CDR1 SGHDN, CDR2 FVKESK. The CDR3 has 15 amino acids. Drawing the rest from reference TRBV14 and TRBJ2-7, the complete variable domain is EAGVTQFPSHSVIEKGQTVTLRCDPISGHDNLYWYRRVMGKEIKFLLHFVKESKQDESGMPNNRFLAERTGGTYSTLKVQPAELEDSGVYFCASSQVQGRVYEQYFGPGTRLTVT.

This chain links TRBV19 with TRBJ2-5, with TRBD1 matching over 8 bases. The V gene end was trimmed by 6 bases and the J gene end by 1 base; junction bases not matched to a gene: 1. The CDR3 has 13 residues. Germline lookup yields CDR1 LNHDA and CDR2 SQIVND (reference sequence). The CDR3 DNA is TGTGCCAGTAGCAGGGGGCCCCAAGAGACCCAGTACTTC. The encoded protein is CASSRGPQETQYF.

The rearrangement joins TRBV18 to TRBJ2-5, with D unclear. With 3 bases removed from V and 9 bases from J, the gap between germline ends came to 17 bases. The CDR3 is made up of 14 amino acids. Germline V gene data show CDR1 as KGHSH and CDR2 as LQKENI. This CDR3 is CASSPLDEMGSQYF. The CDR3 DNA sequence: TGTGCCAGCTCACCCCTGGACGAAATGGGGTCCCAGTACTTC.

This chain joins TRBV5-1 and TRBJ1-4, with a tentative D call TRBD1 (5 bases). Trimming pared 4 bases from V and 6 bases from J, leaving 16 bases between. Germline CDR1 reads SGHRS; CDR2 reads YFSETQ. This CDR3 contains 15 residues. The DNA of the CDR3 is TGCGCCAGCAGCCTAACGGGGCAGGGCCATGAAAAACTGTTTTTT. It is translated as CASSLTGQGHEKLFF.

This clone has just one count. The rearrangement links TRBV7-8 to TRBJ2-3, with 8 positions matching TRBD1. Germline CDR1 and CDR2: SGHVS and FQNEAQ. With V trimmed by 5 bases and J by 0 bases, 4 bases remained unmatched. There are 15 residues in the CDR3. As DNA, the CDR3 is TGTGCCAGCAGCCCGGACAGGGTCAGCACAGATACGCAGTATTTT. It encodes CASSPDRVSTDTQYF.

As for this clone: Other nucleotide sequences in the sample specify the same CDR3. The CDR3, as DNA: TGTGCCAGCAGGGACAGGGGTTACGAGCAGTACTTC. As protein: CASRDRGYEQYF. The genes are TRBV2 and TRBJ2-7; TRBD1 aligns across 9 bases. The CDR3 covers 12 residues. V gave up 6 bases and J gave up 4 bases; unmatched junction bases: 1. CDR1 is SNHLY, CDR2 FYNNEI, per germline.

As regards this clone: This specimen includes other DNA sequences encoding the same CDR3. The chain combines TRBV18 with TRBJ2-3; D call uncertain. CDR3 size: 12 residues. Germline loops: CDR1 KGHSH, CDR2 LQKENI. Trimming took off 2 bases at V and 0 bases at J, with 0 bases between the two ends. Here the CDR3 DNA reads TGTGCCAGCTCACCAAGCACAGATACGCAGTATTTT. This encodes CASSPSTDTQYF.

This chain joins TRBV7-9 and TRBJ1-4; D is perhaps TRBD1 (6 bases). Germline CDR1 SEHNR, CDR2 FQNEAQ (reference sequence). The CDR3 is 14 amino acids. With 7 bases removed from V and 1 base from J, the gap between germline ends came to 10 bases. Here the CDR3 reads CASTQGRTNEKLFF. In nucleotides, the CDR3 is TGTGCCAGCACTCAGGGGAGAACTAATGAAAAACTGTTTTTT. Full variable domain (missing parts from reference TRBV7-9 and TRBJ1-4): DTGVSQNPRHKITKRGQNVTFRCDPISEHNRLYWYRQTLGQGPEFLTYFQNEAQLEKSRLLSDRFSAERPKGSFSTLEIQRTEQGDSAMYLCASTQGRTNEKLFFGSGTQLSVL.

V and J are TRBV18 and TRBJ2-7, with unresolved D. The germline V gene has CDR1 KGHSH and CDR2 LQKENI. The CDR3 spans 11 residues. With 8 bases removed from V and 4 bases from J, the gap between germline ends came to 9 bases. This CDR3 reads CASGSEYEQYF. CDR3 DNA sequence: TGTGCCAGCGGTTCAGAGTACGAGCAGTACTTC.

The gene calls are TRBV5-4 and TRBJ2-1, with D possibly being TRBD1 (6 bases). The CDR3 contains 15 residues. Germline V gene lookup returns CDR1 SGHNT and CDR2 YYREEE (reference sequence). Trimming removed 3 bases at V and 8 bases at J, with 18 bases between. For the CDR3, the DNA is TGTGCCAGCAGCTCCTACACAGGGAACGTGGATGAGCAGTTCTTC. Translated: CASSSYTGNVDEQFF.

V gene TRBV5-1 combines with J gene TRBJ2-1; D gene unclear. The CDR3 length is 13 residues. The germline CDR1 and CDR2 sequences are SGHRS and YFSETQ. Trimming took 5 bases from V and 6 from J, leaving 12 bases between them. CDR3 nucleotide sequence: TGCGCCAGCAGGCTCGACGCCCCCAATGAGCAGTTCTTC. Translated, it gives CASRLDAPNEQFF. Full variable domain (outside the CDR3, taken from reference TRBV5-1 and TRBJ2-1): KAGVTQTPRYLIKTRGQQVTLSCSPISGHRSVSWYQQTPGQGLQFLFEYFSETQRNKGNFPGRFSGRQFSNSRSEMNVSTLELGDSALYLCASRLDAPNEQFFGPGTRLTVL.

V usage is TRBV5-1 and J usage is TRBJ2-7; D is ambiguous. The CDR3 spans 13 residues. CDR1 and CDR2 (germline): SGHRS, YFSETQ. With 4 bases removed from V and 10 bases from J, the gap between germline ends came to 18 bases. The CDR3 reads CASSEVFGPQQYF. The CDR3 region has the DNA TGCGCCAGCAGCGAGGTTTTCGGTCCTCAACAGTACTTC.

The rearrangement links TRBV2 to TRBJ2-3; 10 nucleotides agree with TRBD2. The germline V gene encodes CDR1 SNHLY and CDR2 FYNNEI. The junction had 8 bases not matched to a gene; V was cut back by 2 bases and J by 6 bases. CDR3 length: 16 residues. The CDR3 spells CASSERAGGPGDTQYF. The CDR3 DNA follows: TGTGCCAGCAGTGAACGAGCGGGGGGGCCAGGGGATACGCAGTATTTT.

This chain connects TRBV19 to TRBJ1-5, with 8 positions matching TRBD1. The CDR3 spans 14 residues. V trimming: 6 bases; J trimming: 4 bases; junction bases outside the gene matches: 5. Germline CDR1 is LNHDA and CDR2 is SQIVND (reference sequence). The CDR3 spells CASSLQGGNQPQHF. CDR3 nucleotide sequence: TGTGCCAGTAGCCTACAGGGGGGAAATCAGCCCCAGCATTTT.

Remarks on this clone: At one end the junction does not follow the germline gene, possibly because of a read error. The chain is built from TRBV7-7 and TRBJ2-7; no reliable D call. This CDR3 region has 15 residues. CDR1 and CDR2 from the germline V gene are SSHAT and FNYEAQ (reference sequence). This CDR3 is CASSPVSARLGEQYF. CDR3 nucleotide sequence: TGTGCTAGCAGCCCCGTTTCGGCCCGCTTAGGCGAGCAGTACTTC.

The chain employs TRBV27 and TRBJ1-1; possibly TRBD1 for D (6 bases). This CDR3 contains 15 residues. With 8 bases removed from V and 0 bases from J, the gap between germline ends came to 16 bases. Germline CDR1 MNHEY, CDR2 SMNVEV (reference sequence). Written as DNA, the CDR3 is TGTGCCAGCCAAAGATCAGGACAGATGAACACTGAAGCTTTCTTT. Translation: CASQRSGQMNTEAFF.

The CDR3 loop reads CASSIGALVAHEQFF. In nucleotides, the CDR3 is TGTGCCAGTAGTATAGGAGCTTTGGTAGCGCATGAGCAGTTCTTC. The rearrangement uses TRBV19 and TRBJ2-1, with D possibly TRBD2 on 5 matching bases. Germline V gives CDR1 LNHDA, CDR2 SQIVND (reference sequence). V was pared by 1 base and J by 8 bases, with 15 bases between. The CDR3 extends over 15 amino acids. Using reference TRBV19 and TRBJ2-1 for the parts outside the CDR3, the full variable domain is DGGITQSPKYLFRKEGQNVTLSCEQNLNHDAMYWYRQDPGQGLRLIYYSQIVNDFQKGDIAEGYSVSREKKESFPLTVTSAQKNPTAFYLCASSIGALVAHEQFFGPGTRLTVL.

The gene calls are TRBV11-2 and TRBJ2-5, with D maybe TRBD1 (5 bases). The V end was cut by 6 bases, the J end by 1 base, with 9 bases between. This CDR3 spans 13 amino acids. Germline lookup yields CDR1 SGHAT and CDR2 FQNNGV. CDR3 DNA sequence: TGTGCCAGCAGTAGGGGATCCCAAGAGACCCAGTACTTC. This codes for CASSRGSQETQYF.

The chain combines TRBV2 with TRBJ2-6, with no clear D. The germline V and J ends were trimmed by 8 bases and 1 base, with 6 bases remaining between them. The CDR3 is made up of 13 amino acids. Germline V gene sequence: CDR1 SNHLY, CDR2 FYNNEI. The CDR3 sequence is CASESSGANVLTF. CDR3 nucleotides: TGTGCCAGCGAGTCGTCTGGGGCCAACGTCCTGACTTTC.